The 26 T cell receptor beta chains reported below all come from one sample, sequenced in a study of blood T cell repertoires in COVID-19. TCRdb's copy holds only in-frame clones and misses some; the assay was immunoSEQ multiplex PCR. The data show about 240,000 clones, around 85% seen once. Sequencing was carried out using PBMCs or T cells enriched from blood (not recorded which). All receptors derive from a middle-aged woman with acute COVID-19.

The chain combines TRBV30 with TRBJ1-1; the match to TRBD1 covers 8 bases. Looked up from germline, CDR1 is GTSNPN and CDR2 is SVGIG (reference sequence). The CDR3 loop spans 12 amino acids. V lost 5 bases, J lost 4 bases, and 3 bases stayed unmatched. The CDR3 spells CAWGQGGTEAFF. In DNA form, the CDR3 reads TGTGCCTGGGGACAGGGCGGCACTGAAGCTTTCTTT.

This chain links TRBV28 with TRBJ2-4, with 9 bases lining up with TRBD1. Trimming cost V 7 bases and J 0 bases; bases outside gene matches: 10. CDR3 size: 17 residues. Per germline, CDR1 MDHEN and CDR2 SYDVKM. The DNA for the CDR3 is TGTGCCAGCATCGACAGGGGGTCCTTCCTAGCCAAAAACATTCAGTACTTC. Its protein is CASIDRGSFLAKNIQYF.

This chain uses TRBV28 with TRBJ1-2; D gene uncertain. Between the trimmed V and J ends, which lost 7 bases and 5 bases, there was a span of 11 bases. Germline values: CDR1 MDHEN, CDR2 SYDVKM. This CDR3 contains 12 residues. CDR3 sequence reads: CASKEGAYGYTF. DNA of the CDR3: TGTGCCAGCAAAGAGGGCGCGTATGGCTACACCTTC.

The rearrangement joins TRBV5-1 to TRBJ1-5, with D tentatively TRBD1 (6 bases). This CDR3 contains 13 residues. The V end lost 4 bases, the J end lost 5 bases, and 10 bases lay between the germline ends. Germline values: CDR1 SGHRS, CDR2 YFSETQ. In nucleotides, the CDR3 is TGCGCCAGCAGCCCGAACAGGGATCAGCCCCAGCATTTT. This codes for CASSPNRDQPQHF.

The chain couples TRBV3-1 (or the pseudogene TRBV3-2) to TRBJ2-1; 8 bases match TRBD2. V trimming: 1 base; J trimming: 9 bases; junction bases outside the gene matches: 5. CDR1 LGHDT and CDR2 YNNKEL come from the germline V gene (reference sequence). The CDR3 has 14 residues. In DNA form, the CDR3 reads TGTGCCAGCAGCCAAGCGGGAGGGCCGGGTGAGCAGTTCTTC. Its translation is CASSQAGGPGEQFF.

The chain is built from TRBV4-1 and TRBJ1-5; D perhaps matches TRBD1 (5 bases). V was cut by 0 bases and J by 4 bases, with 10 bases left in between. The CDR3 loop spans 15 amino acids. In germline, CDR1 is MGHRA, CDR2 YSYEKL. The CDR3 DNA reads TGCGCCAGCAGCCAAGAACCAGGGCTGAATCAGCCCCAGCATTTT. This translates into CASSQEPGLNQPQHF.

The gene calls are TRBV25-1 and TRBJ2-2; TRBD2 matches at 8 bases. This CDR3 spans 13 amino acids. Trimming cost V 7 bases and J 6 bases; bases outside gene matches: 4. The germline gives CDR1 MGHDK, CDR2 SYGVNS. The CDR3 DNA is TGTGCCAGCACCCCGACTAGCGCCGGGGAGCTGTTTTTT. This translates into CASTPTSAGELFF.

The rearrangement joins TRBV19 to TRBJ1-1; D is undetermined. Germline-derived CDR1 and CDR2 are LNHDA and SQIVND (reference sequence). Trimming left V 4 bases short and J 2 bases short, with 11 bases between. The CDR3 is made up of 14 amino acids. The CDR3 DNA is TGTGCCAGTAGTAGCGTGGGCGTAAACACTGAAGCTTTCTTT. Translation: CASSSVGVNTEAFF.

To note about this clone: The germline gene is not matched at one end of the junction; a read error may be the cause. This rearrangement joins TRBV14 to TRBJ2-7; D is possibly TRBD2 (5 bases). This CDR3 is built from 13 residues. The germline V gene encodes CDR1 SGHDN and CDR2 FVKESK. The CDR3 DNA reads TGTGCCAGCAGCCAAGAAGTGGATGGAGAAGCGGTCTTC. It encodes CASSQEVDGEAVF.

V gene TRBV10-3 combines with J gene TRBJ2-5, with TRBD1 as a possible D gene (6 bases). Germline assignment: CDR1 ENHRY and CDR2 SYGVKD. The CDR3 consists of 15 residues. The V end lost 3 bases, the J end lost 4 bases, and 15 bases lay between the germline ends. CDR3 residues: CAISETLDSSETQYF. In DNA, the CDR3 is TGTGCCATCAGTGAAACCCTGGACAGCTCAGAGACCCAGTACTTC.

This chain links TRBV5-1 with TRBJ1-2; no firm D call. V was clipped by 0 bases and J by 6 bases, with 6 bases between them. The length of the CDR3 is 12 residues. Germline CDR1 is SGHRS and CDR2 is YFSETQ. The CDR3 region is CASSLEAHGYTF. The DNA of the CDR3 is TGCGCCAGCAGCTTGGAAGCCCATGGCTACACCTTC.

The CDR3 region has the DNA TGTGCCAGCAGCTTAGCCTCCGGGGGGCATGTGGTCTACGAGCAGTACTTC. This encodes CASSLASGGHVVYEQYF. The chain combines TRBV11-2 with TRBJ2-7; tentatively, D is TRBD2 (7 bases). With 1 base removed from V and 3 bases from J, the gap between germline ends came to 19 bases. The CDR3 runs 17 residues. Germline CDR1 SGHAT, CDR2 FQNNGV.

V and J are TRBV7-9 and TRBJ1-2; TRBD1 might be the D (5 bases). The CDR3 has 15 residues. The V and J ends lost 1 base and 8 bases respectively, with 17 bases between them. The germline CDR1 and CDR2 sequences are SEHNR and FQNEAQ (reference sequence). CDR3 loop: CASSLGTGPHRGYTF. The CDR3 DNA is TGTGCCAGCAGCTTAGGAACCGGGCCCCACAGGGGCTACACCTTC.

This clone was seen just once. The chain is built from TRBV7-9 and TRBJ2-7; TRBD2 matches at 8 bases. Trimming cost V 2 bases and J 4 bases; bases outside gene matches: 7. This CDR3 comprises 15 residues. Germline V CDR1 and CDR2: SEHNR, FQNEAQ (reference sequence). The CDR3 DNA reads as TGTGCCAGCAGCTTACGCAGCGGGAGTTTATACGAGCAGTACTTC. Its protein product is CASSLRSGSLYEQYF.

This clone was observed a single time. The chain couples TRBV6-1 to TRBJ1-1; D perhaps matches TRBD1 (5 bases). Germline V CDR1 and CDR2: MNHNS, SASEGT. V lost 1 base and J lost 0, with 9 bases in between. The CDR3 has 15 amino acids. CDR3 DNA: TGTGCCAGCAGTGAAGGTCCAGGGATGAACACTGAAGCTTTCTTT. Protein: CASSEGPGMNTEAFF.

CDR3 sequence reads: CASSFEAKGGETQYF. The CDR3 coding sequence is TGTGCCAGCAGCTTTGAAGCCAAGGGAGGGGAGACCCAGTACTTC. The rearrangement links TRBV5-4 to TRBJ2-5; TRBD2 matches 7 bases. Germline V gene data show CDR1 as SGHNT and CDR2 as YYREEE (reference sequence). The length of the CDR3 is 15 residues. The J segment lost 5 bases and the V segment lost 2 bases, leaving 9 bases of the junction unmatched.

The rearrangement links TRBV4-1 to TRBJ2-7, with 10 bases matching TRBD1. Per the germline V gene, CDR1 is MGHRA and CDR2 is YSYEKL. V lost 1 base, J lost 7 bases, and 10 bases stayed unmatched. This CDR3 has 16 residues. The CDR3 is CASSQAPGQGSREQYF. The CDR3, as DNA: TGCGCCAGCAGCCAAGCCCCGGGACAGGGGTCTAGGGAGCAGTACTTC.

The chain carries TRBV7-8 and TRBJ1-1; the D gene is possibly TRBD1 (5 bases). Germline CDR1 SGHVS, CDR2 FQNEAQ. The CDR3 runs 15 residues. Trimming shortened V by 5 bases and J by 3 bases, and 16 bases separated the two germline ends. CDR3 DNA sequence: TGTGCCAGCAGCCCTACAGGTGGGCCAGACACTGAAGCTTTCTTT. It translates to CASSPTGGPDTEAFF.

The chain joins TRBV11-2 to TRBJ1-4; weak D call: TRBD1 (5 bases). Looked up from germline, CDR1 is SGHAT and CDR2 is FQNNGV. The CDR3 is 16 amino acids. V was trimmed by 0 bases and J by 0 bases, leaving 8 bases between them. The CDR3 coding sequence is TGTGCCAGCAGCTTAGAGACAGCTGCAACTAATGAAAAACTGTTTTTT. Translation: CASSLETAATNEKLFF.

The V gene is TRBV19, the J gene TRBJ1-5; TRBD1 is a possible D gene (6 bases). The CDR3 runs 15 residues. CDR1 is LNHDA, CDR2 SQIVND, per germline (reference sequence). V lost 0 bases, J lost 8 bases, and 14 bases lay in between. The CDR3 is CASSIELGGLEPQHF. The CDR3 region has the DNA TGTGCCAGTAGTATAGAACTGGGGGGGCTGGAGCCCCAGCATTTT.

This clone was seen just once. The genes are TRBV3-1 (or the pseudogene TRBV3-2) and TRBJ2-1; the match to TRBD2 covers 13 bases. Unmatched junction bases numbered 5, after V lost 6 bases and J lost 6 bases. Germline lookup yields CDR1 LGHDT and CDR2 YNNKEL (reference sequence). CDR3 length: 15 amino acids. The CDR3: CASRAGTSGTNEQFF. The CDR3 DNA sequence: TGTGCCAGCAGGGCCGGGACTAGCGGGACCAATGAGCAGTTCTTC.

The sample holds one count of this clone. This chain connects TRBV11-3 to TRBJ2-7; TRBD1 matches at 8 bases. J lost 3 bases, V lost 0 bases, and 1 base had no gene match. Germline V gene sequence: CDR1 SGHNT, CDR2 YENEEA. This CDR3 spans 14 amino acids. CDR3 amino acids: CASSLETGGYEQYF. CDR3 DNA: TGTGCCAGCAGCTTAGAAACAGGGGGCTACGAGCAGTACTTC.

This chain joins TRBV18 and TRBJ1-1; weak D call: TRBD1 (6 bases). Germline CDR1 reads KGHSH; CDR2 reads LQKENI. The CDR3 runs 14 residues. V lost 5 bases and J lost 1, with 11 bases in between. CDR3 nucleotides: TGTGCCAGCTCAGCAGGGGTTGAGAACACTGAAGCTTTCTTT. Residues: CASSAGVENTEAFF.

The chain uses TRBV5-1 and TRBJ2-1; D is possibly TRBD2 (5 bases). Germline V gene sequence: CDR1 SGHRS, CDR2 YFSETQ. The length of the CDR3 is 16 residues. Trimming stripped 0 bases from V and 0 bases from J, with 10 bases between. Here the CDR3 reads CASSLEDGSSYNEQFF. CDR3 coding DNA: TGCGCCAGCAGCTTGGAGGATGGGAGCTCCTACAATGAGCAGTTCTTC.

This chain joins TRBV2 and TRBJ2-1; weak D call: TRBD1 (6 bases). The CDR3 runs 15 residues. Germline values: CDR1 SNHLY, CDR2 FYNNEI. V gave up 1 base and J gave up 1 base, with 8 bases separating them. CDR3 DNA sequence: TGTGCCAGCAGTGAAGACAGGGCGTCCTACAATGAGCAGTTCTTC. This codes for CASSEDRASYNEQFF.

This clone was seen a few times. The V gene is TRBV2, the J gene TRBJ2-1; TRBD2 matches 14 bases. With 6 bases clipped from V and 3 bases from J, the junction kept 4 bases outside the gene matches. CDR3 length: 16 amino acids. The germline gives CDR1 SNHLY, CDR2 FYNNEI. In nucleotides, the CDR3 is TGTGCCAGCAGCGGGACTAGCGGGAGCTACTACAATGAGCAGTTCTTC. Amino acid sequence: CASSGTSGSYYNEQFF.